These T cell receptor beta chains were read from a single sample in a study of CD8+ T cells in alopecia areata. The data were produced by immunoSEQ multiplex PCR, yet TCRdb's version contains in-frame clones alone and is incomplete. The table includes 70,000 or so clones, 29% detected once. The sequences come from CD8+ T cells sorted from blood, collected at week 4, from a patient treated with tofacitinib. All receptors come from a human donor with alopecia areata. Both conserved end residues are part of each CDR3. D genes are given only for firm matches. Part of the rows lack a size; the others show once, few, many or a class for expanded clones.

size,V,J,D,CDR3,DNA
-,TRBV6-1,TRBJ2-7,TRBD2,CASRPTSGGSYEQYF,TGTGCCAGCCGGCCTACTAGCGGGGGTTCCTACGAGCAGTACTTC
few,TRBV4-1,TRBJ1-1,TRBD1,CASSLRTGRYPNTEAFF,TGCGCCAGCAGCCTCCGGACAGGGCGATACCCGAACACTGAAGCTTTCTTT
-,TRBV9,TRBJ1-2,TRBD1,CASSEEGQSNYGYTF,TGTGCCAGCAGCGAGGAGGGACAGTCTAACTATGGCTACACCTTC
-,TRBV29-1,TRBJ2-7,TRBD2,CSVGGGYEQYF,TGCAGCGTTGGGGGGGGCTACGAGCAGTACTTC
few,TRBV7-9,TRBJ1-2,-,CASSFGGGLGQGYTF,TGTGCCAGCAGCTTCGGAGGGGGACTGGGACAAGGCTACACCTTC
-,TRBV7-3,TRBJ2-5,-,CASSLEPSGETQYF,TGTGCCAGCAGCTTAGAGCCGAGCGGGGAGACCCAGTACTTC
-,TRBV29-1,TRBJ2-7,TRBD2,CSVEVLAGGYEQYF,TGCAGCGTTGAGGTTTTGGCGGGAGGTTACGAGCAGTACTTC
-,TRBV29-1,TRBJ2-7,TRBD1,CSVEGTGSTYEQYF,TGCAGCGTTGAGGGGACAGGGTCAACCTACGAGCAGTACTTC
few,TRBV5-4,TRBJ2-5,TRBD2,CASSPPRTSGRVETQYF,TGTGCCAGCAGCCCCCCTCGGACTAGCGGGAGGGTAGAGACCCAGTACTTC
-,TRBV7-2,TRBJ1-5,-,CASSVPGFYQPQHF,TGTGCCAGCAGCGTTCCAGGGTTTTATCAGCCCCAGCATTTT
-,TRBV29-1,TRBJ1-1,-,CSVDPPNWNTEAFF,TGCAGCGTGGATCCTCCTAACTGGAACACTGAAGCTTTCTTT
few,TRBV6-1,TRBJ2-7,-,CASSVAGAYEQYF,TGTGCCAGCAGTGTGGCAGGGGCCTACGAGCAGTACTTC
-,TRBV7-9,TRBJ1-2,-,CASSSGVRDGYTF,TGTGCCAGCAGTTCTGGGGTTCGGGACGGCTACACCTTC
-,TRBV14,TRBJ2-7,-,CASSLRVDEQYF,TGTGCCAGCAGCCTCAGGGTCGACGAGCAGTACTTC
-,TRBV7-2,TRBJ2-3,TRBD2,CASSLIAGDFDTQYF,TGTGCCAGCAGCTTAATAGCGGGAGATTTCGATACGCAGTATTTT
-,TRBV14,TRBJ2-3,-,CASSQPGVALSRDTQYF,TGTGCCAGCAGCCAACCCGGGGTGGCTCTTTCCCGAGATACGCAGTATTTT
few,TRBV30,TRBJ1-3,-,CAWARGAGNTIYF,TGTGCCTGGGCCCGGGGGGCAGGAAACACCATATATTTT
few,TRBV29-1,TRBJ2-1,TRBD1,CSVGTGTYNEQFF,TGCAGCGTTGGGACAGGAACCTACAATGAGCAGTTCTTC
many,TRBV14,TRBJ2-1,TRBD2,CASSGRTSPHNEQFF,TGTGCCAGCAGTGGTAGGACTAGTCCTCACAATGAGCAGTTCTTC
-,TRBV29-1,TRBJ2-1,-,CSYPEDNEQFF,TGCAGCTATCCGGAAGACAATGAGCAGTTCTTC
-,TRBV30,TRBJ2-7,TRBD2,CAWRTKPGLPTYEQYF,TGTGCCTGGAGGACGAAACCGGGACTACCAACCTACGAGCAGTACTTC
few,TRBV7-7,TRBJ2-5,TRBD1,CASSSTGGLGETQYF,TGTGCTAGCAGCTCGACAGGGGGCCTTGGGGAGACCCAGTACTTC
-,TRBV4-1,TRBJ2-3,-,CASSQDRAGTDTQYF,TGCGCCAGCAGCCAAGATCGGGCGGGAACAGATACGCAGTATTTT
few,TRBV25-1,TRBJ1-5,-,CASSEFEGVNQPQHF,TGTGCCAGCAGTGAATTTGAAGGCGTCAATCAGCCCCAGCATTTT
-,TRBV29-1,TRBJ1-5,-,CSAIPGNNQPQHF,TGCAGCGCCATCCCCGGAAACAATCAGCCCCAGCATTTT
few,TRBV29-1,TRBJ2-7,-,CSVGANAYEQYF,TGCAGCGTCGGGGCAAACGCCTACGAGCAGTACTTC
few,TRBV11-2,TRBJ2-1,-,CASSSKPPGEQFF,TGTGCCAGCAGCTCTAAGCCGCCAGGTGAGCAGTTCTTC
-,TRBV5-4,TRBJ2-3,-,CASSLEGKDTQYF,TGTGCCAGCAGCTTGGAGGGGAAAGATACGCAGTATTTT
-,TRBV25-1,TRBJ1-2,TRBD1,CASSSGGDYGYTF,TGTGCCAGCAGTTCAGGGGGAGACTATGGCTACACCTTC
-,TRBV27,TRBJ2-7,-,CASRSRGGDPYEQYF,TGTGCCAGCAGGTCTAGGGGGGGCGACCCCTACGAGCAGTACTTC
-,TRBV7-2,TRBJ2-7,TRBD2,CASSFTTSGQSSYEQYF,TGTGCCAGCAGCTTCACGACTAGCGGTCAGAGCTCCTACGAGCAGTACTTC
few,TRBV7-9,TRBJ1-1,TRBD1,CASSQTGRDTEAFF,TGTGCCAGCAGCCAGACAGGGAGGGACACTGAAGCTTTCTTT
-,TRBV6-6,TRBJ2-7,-,CASIGGLDEQYF,TGTGCCAGCATTGGCGGGCTGGACGAGCAGTACTTC
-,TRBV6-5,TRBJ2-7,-,CASRRSLSRASEQYF,TGTGCCAGCAGGCGATCCCTGAGCAGAGCGTCCGAGCAGTACTTC
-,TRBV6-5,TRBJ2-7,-,CASSRTPGGYEQYF,TGTGCCAGCAGTCGGACTCCCGGGGGCTACGAGCAGTACTTC